This is a list of T cell receptor beta chains from one sample in a study of response to subunit inactivated influenza vaccine. TCRdb reprocessed the RT-PCR reads with MiXCR, giving one entry per CDR3 protein. Counted here are 200,000 to 300,000 distinct CDR3 sequences, 10% to 15% occurring once; the ten biggest clones make up 7.8%. The material was non-naive T cells sorted from PBMCs, obtained less than 15 days before vaccination. All receptors derive from a man in his fifties who received an inactivated influenza vaccine. Each CDR3 is given with its conserved first and last residue. Clone size is given for some rows only: seen once, a few or many times, or a class if the clone is expanded.

V	size	CDR3
TRBV20-1	NA	CSARDRALYGYTF
TRBV6-2/TRBV6-3	NA	CASSRGQRGYEQYF
TRBV5-8	few	CASGIPGLAISDTQYF
TRBV20-1	few	CSTPNRGGNQPQHF
TRBV20-1	few	CSAREAAKNIQYF
TRBV25-1	many	CASSEWGTGELFF
TRBV6-2/TRBV6-3	NA	CASSYGLAGGAGELFF
TRBV20-1	NA	CSARVRGGRFGYTF
TRBV4-3	few	CASSQKTSGRAFGGELFF
TRBV20-1	few	CSARSAGTGLKTQYF
TRBV28	few	CASRSSPYEQYF
TRBV6-2/TRBV6-3	NA	CASSRQGLRSSGANVLTF
TRBV7-6	NA	CASSSTGGLSGNTIYF
TRBV30	NA	CAWSPPPDRIFYNEQFF
TRBV5-1	many	CASSLNGGGGKNIQYF
TRBV6-1	NA	CASSRPGLAGDNEQFF
TRBV7-9	few	CASSLEGSRNEQYF
TRBV7-9	many	CASSPSGDTQYF
TRBV10-2	NA	CASSQGHLEQFF
TRBV19	NA	CASSYREVGTEAFF
TRBV20-1	few	CSAREMRLADTYEQYF
TRBV7-9	few	CASSFGSGSYNEQFF
TRBV20-1	few	CSARTQGLGNTEAFF
TRBV24-1	NA	CATSRGADGELFF
TRBV28	few	CASHRRDRGYNEQFF
TRBV21-1	few	CASSIWGRGQETQYF
TRBV10-3	few	CAIAASRETQYF
TRBV6-1	NA	CASSPGTTRGETQYF
TRBV30	NA	CALISGKNSYEQYF
TRBV5-1	NA	CASSLEDSRETDTHYF
TRBV20-1	NA	CSARADGRAFNSPLHF
TRBV27	many	CASSWGTEGTPLHF
TRBV5-5	once	CASRRAGTGEQYF
TRBV5-1	NA	CASSYDRGAKEKLFF
TRBV20-1	few	CSASSTTNYGYTF
TRBV14	NA	CASSQSGRVYEQYF
TRBV7-2	many	CASSPTDNEQFF
TRBV10-2	few	CATMGRYNSPLHF
TRBV20-1	once	CSAPQESDTQYF
TRBV29-1	many	CSVEDIGKGLF
TRBV9	few	CASSVVAGGLDEQFF
TRBV29-1	few	CSVDDGGGPGLFF